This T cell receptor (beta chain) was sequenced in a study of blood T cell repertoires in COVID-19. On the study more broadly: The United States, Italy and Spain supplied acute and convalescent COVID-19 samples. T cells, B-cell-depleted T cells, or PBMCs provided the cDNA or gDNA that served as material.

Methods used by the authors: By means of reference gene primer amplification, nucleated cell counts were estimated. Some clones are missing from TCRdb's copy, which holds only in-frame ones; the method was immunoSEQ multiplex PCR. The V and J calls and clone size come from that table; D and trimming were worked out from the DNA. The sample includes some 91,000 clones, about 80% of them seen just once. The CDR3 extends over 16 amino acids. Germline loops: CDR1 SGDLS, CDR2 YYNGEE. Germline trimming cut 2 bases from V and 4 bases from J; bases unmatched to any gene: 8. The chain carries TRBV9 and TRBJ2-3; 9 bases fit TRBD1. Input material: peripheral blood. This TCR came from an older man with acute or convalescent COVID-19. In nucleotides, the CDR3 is TGTGCCAGCAGCGTCGACATACAGGGGGCTTCAGATACGCAGTATTTT. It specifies CASSVDIQGASDTQYF.